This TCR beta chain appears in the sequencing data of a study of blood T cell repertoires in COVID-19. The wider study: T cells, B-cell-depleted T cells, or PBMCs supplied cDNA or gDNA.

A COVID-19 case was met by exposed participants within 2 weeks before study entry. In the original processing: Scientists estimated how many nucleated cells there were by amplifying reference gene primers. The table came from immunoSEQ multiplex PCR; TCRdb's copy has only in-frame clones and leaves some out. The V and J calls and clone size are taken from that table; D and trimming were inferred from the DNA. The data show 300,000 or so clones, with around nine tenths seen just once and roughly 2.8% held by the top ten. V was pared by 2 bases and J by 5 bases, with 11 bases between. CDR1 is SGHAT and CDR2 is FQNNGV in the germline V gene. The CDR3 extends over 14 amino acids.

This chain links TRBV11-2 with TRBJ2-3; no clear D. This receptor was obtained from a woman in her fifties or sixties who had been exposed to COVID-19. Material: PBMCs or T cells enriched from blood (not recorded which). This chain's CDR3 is CASSLSLRGDTQYF. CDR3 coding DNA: TGTGCCAGCAGCTTATCATTGAGAGGAGATACGCAGTATTTT.